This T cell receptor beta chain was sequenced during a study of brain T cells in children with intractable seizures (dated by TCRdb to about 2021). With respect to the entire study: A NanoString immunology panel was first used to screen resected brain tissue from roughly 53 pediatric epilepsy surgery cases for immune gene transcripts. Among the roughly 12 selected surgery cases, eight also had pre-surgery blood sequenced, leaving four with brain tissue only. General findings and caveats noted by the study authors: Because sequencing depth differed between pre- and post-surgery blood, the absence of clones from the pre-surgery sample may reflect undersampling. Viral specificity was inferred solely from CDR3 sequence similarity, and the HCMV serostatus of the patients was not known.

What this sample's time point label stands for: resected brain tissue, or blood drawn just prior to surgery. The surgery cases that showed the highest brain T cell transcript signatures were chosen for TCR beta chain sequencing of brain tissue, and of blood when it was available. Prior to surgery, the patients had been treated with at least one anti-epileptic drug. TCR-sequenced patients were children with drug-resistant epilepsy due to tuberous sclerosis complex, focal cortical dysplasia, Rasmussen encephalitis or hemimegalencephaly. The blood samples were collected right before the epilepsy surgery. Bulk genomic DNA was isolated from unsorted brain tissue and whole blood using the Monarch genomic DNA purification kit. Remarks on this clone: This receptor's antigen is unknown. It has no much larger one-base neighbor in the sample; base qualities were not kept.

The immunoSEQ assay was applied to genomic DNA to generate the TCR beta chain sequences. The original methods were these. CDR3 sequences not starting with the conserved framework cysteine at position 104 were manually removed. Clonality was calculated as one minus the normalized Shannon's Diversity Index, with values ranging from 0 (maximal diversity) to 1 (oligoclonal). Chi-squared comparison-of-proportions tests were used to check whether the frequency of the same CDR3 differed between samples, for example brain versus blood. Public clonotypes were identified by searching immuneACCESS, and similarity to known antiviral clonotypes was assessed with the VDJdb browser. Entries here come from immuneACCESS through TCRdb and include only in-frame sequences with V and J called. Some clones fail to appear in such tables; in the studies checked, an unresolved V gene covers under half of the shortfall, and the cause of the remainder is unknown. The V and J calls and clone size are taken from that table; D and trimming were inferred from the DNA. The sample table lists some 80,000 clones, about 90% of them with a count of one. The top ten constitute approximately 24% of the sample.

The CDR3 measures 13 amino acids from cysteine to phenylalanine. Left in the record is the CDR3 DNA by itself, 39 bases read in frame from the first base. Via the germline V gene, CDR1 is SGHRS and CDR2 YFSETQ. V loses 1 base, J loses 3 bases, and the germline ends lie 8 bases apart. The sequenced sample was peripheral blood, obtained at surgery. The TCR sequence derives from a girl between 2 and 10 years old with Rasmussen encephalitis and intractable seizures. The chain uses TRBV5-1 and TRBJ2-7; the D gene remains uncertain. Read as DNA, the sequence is TGCGCCAGCAGCTTGAGGGAATACTACGAGCAGTACTTC. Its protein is CASSLREYYEQYF.